A selection of T cell receptor beta chains follows, all from one sample in a study of spatial heterogeneity in lung cancer. Via MiXCR, TCRdb re-called the 5' RACE reads, giving one row per CDR3 protein. The sample lists some 9,800 distinct CDR3 sequences; around 5% were seen once. Sequencing used lung tumor tissue, obtained at surgery. The receptors shown here come from a female donor with early-stage non-small cell lung cancer. Both conserved end residues are part of each CDR3. Fields, in order: clone size, J gene, V gene, D gene, CDR3 DNA, CDR3 protein. D genes are given only for firm matches. The size entry is marked missing in some rows and otherwise reads once, few, many or a size class.

clone size: NA
J gene: TRBJ2-7
V gene: TRBV5-1
D gene: NA
CDR3 DNA: TGCGCCAGCAGCTTGAGACAGGGACTCGGCGAGCAGTACTTC
CDR3 protein: CASSLRQGLGEQYF

clone size: many
J gene: TRBJ2-1
V gene: TRBV5-1
D gene: NA
CDR3 DNA: TGCGCCAGCAGCCGGGACTCCATCAATGAGCAGTTCTTC
CDR3 protein: CASSRDSINEQFF

clone size: many
J gene: TRBJ1-4
V gene: TRBV14
D gene: NA
CDR3 DNA: TGTGCCAGCAGCCAAGATGGCAGAATATCCGGGGAAAAACTGTTTTTT
CDR3 protein: CASSQDGRISGEKLFF

clone size: many
J gene: TRBJ2-4
V gene: TRBV11-2
D gene: NA
CDR3 DNA: TGTGCCAGCAGCCCCGACAGTTACCAAAACATTCAGTACTTC
CDR3 protein: CASSPDSYQNIQYF

clone size: many
J gene: TRBJ2-5
V gene: TRBV28
D gene: NA
CDR3 DNA: TGTGCCAGCAGTTCCCTCGGGCGGACCCAGTACTTC
CDR3 protein: CASSSLGRTQYF

clone size: many
J gene: TRBJ1-5
V gene: TRBV5-1
D gene: NA
CDR3 DNA: TGCGCCAGCAGCTTCCGGGGCGGAAATGTCGATTACTTCAATCAGCCCCAGCATTTT
CDR3 protein: CASSFRGGNVDYFNQPQHF

clone size: many
J gene: TRBJ1-1
V gene: TRBV30
D gene: TRBD1
CDR3 DNA: TGTGCCTGGAGTGGGACAGGGGCAGCTTTCTTT
CDR3 protein: CAWSGTGAAFF

clone size: medium-sized
J gene: TRBJ2-1
V gene: TRBV20-1
D gene: TRBD2
CDR3 DNA: TGCAGTGCTAGAGATTATCGACTAGCGGGAGGCGCGAATGAGCAGTTCTTC
CDR3 protein: CSARDYRLAGGANEQFF

clone size: many
J gene: TRBJ1-5
V gene: TRBV2
D gene: NA
CDR3 DNA: TGTGCCAGCAGCCTCCAGGGTAGCAATCAGCCCCAGCATTTT
CDR3 protein: CASSLQGSNQPQHF

clone size: medium-sized
J gene: TRBJ2-5
V gene: TRBV12-3/TRBV12-4
D gene: NA
CDR3 DNA: TGTGCCAGCAGTTCCAGGGTCGGGGAGACCCAGTACTTC
CDR3 protein: CASSSRVGETQYF

clone size: NA
J gene: TRBJ2-5
V gene: TRBV20-1
D gene: NA
CDR3 DNA: TGCAGTGCTAGAGGGGGATTGGAGACCCAGTACTTC
CDR3 protein: CSARGGLETQYF

clone size: medium-sized
J gene: TRBJ1-4
V gene: TRBV20-1
D gene: NA
CDR3 DNA: TGCAGTGCTAGAGATGGAGACGGATCTAATGAAAAACTGTTTTTT
CDR3 protein: CSARDGDGSNEKLFF

clone size: NA
J gene: TRBJ2-6
V gene: TRBV15
D gene: TRBD1
CDR3 DNA: TGTGCCACCAGCAGACGGAGGACAGGGACTTCGGGGGCCAACGTCCTGACTTTC
CDR3 protein: CATSRRRTGTSGANVLTF

clone size: many
J gene: TRBJ2-7
V gene: TRBV9
D gene: TRBD1
CDR3 DNA: TGTGCCAGCAGCGCAGGGACAGAACACGAGCAGTACTTC
CDR3 protein: CASSAGTEHEQYF

clone size: many
J gene: TRBJ1-2
V gene: TRBV6-6
D gene: NA
CDR3 DNA: TGTGCCAGCAGTTACCCTTCGGGTCAGGGAGAGGAAGACGGCTACACCTTC
CDR3 protein: CASSYPSGQGEEDGYTF

clone size: many
J gene: TRBJ2-2
V gene: TRBV6-5
D gene: NA
CDR3 DNA: TGTGCCAGCAGTCTCGTTGCGACTCTGAACACCGGGGAGCTGTTTTTT
CDR3 protein: CASSLVATLNTGELFF

clone size: medium-sized
J gene: TRBJ2-1
V gene: TRBV7-3
D gene: NA
CDR3 DNA: TGTGCCAGCAGCTTAATAAATGACGGGGGCGGGAAACGATACAATGAGCAGTTCTTC
CDR3 protein: CASSLINDGGGKRYNEQFF

clone size: many
J gene: TRBJ2-1
V gene: TRBV24-1
D gene: TRBD2
CDR3 DNA: TGTGCCACCAGTGATTTGCTGAGAGCGGGAGGGGACAATGAGCAGTTCTTC
CDR3 protein: CATSDLLRAGGDNEQFF

clone size: many
J gene: TRBJ2-5
V gene: TRBV7-9
D gene: TRBD2
CDR3 DNA: TGTGCCAGCAGCTGGGGGGGGGAGACCCAGTACTTC
CDR3 protein: CASSWGGETQYF

clone size: many
J gene: TRBJ1-5
V gene: TRBV7-8
D gene: TRBD1
CDR3 DNA: TGTGCCAGCAGCCCAACAGGGGGAGACAATCAGCCCCAGCATTTT
CDR3 protein: CASSPTGGDNQPQHF

clone size: few
J gene: TRBJ2-5
V gene: TRBV12-3/TRBV12-4
D gene: NA
CDR3 DNA: TGTGCCAGCATGGCCACAGGGAGAGAGACCCAGTACTTC
CDR3 protein: CASMATGRETQYF

clone size: few
J gene: TRBJ2-1
V gene: TRBV28
D gene: TRBD1
CDR3 DNA: TGTGCCAGCAGCGGTGGGACAGCCAATGAGCAGTTCTTC
CDR3 protein: CASSGGTANEQFF

clone size: many
J gene: TRBJ2-5
V gene: TRBV5-1
D gene: NA
CDR3 DNA: TGCGCCAGCAGCTTGACAGTGGGAGGAGAGACCCAGTACTTC
CDR3 protein: CASSLTVGGETQYF

clone size: medium-sized
J gene: TRBJ1-1
V gene: TRBV27
D gene: NA
CDR3 DNA: TGTGCCAGCAGCCCCCTTTCAGGTCCTGAAGCTTTCTTT
CDR3 protein: CASSPLSGPEAFF

clone size: many
J gene: TRBJ1-2
V gene: TRBV20-1
D gene: NA
CDR3 DNA: TGCAGTGCTACCACGGCTAACTATGGCTACACCTTC
CDR3 protein: CSATTANYGYTF

clone size: NA
J gene: TRBJ2-3
V gene: TRBV6-2/TRBV6-3
D gene: TRBD1
CDR3 DNA: TGTGCCAGCAGTTACTCGTGGACAGGAAGCACAGATACGCAGTATTTT
CDR3 protein: CASSYSWTGSTDTQYF

clone size: many
J gene: TRBJ1-1
V gene: TRBV7-8
D gene: NA
CDR3 DNA: TGTGCCAGCAGCTTAGCCAGGATGGACACTGAAGCTTTCTTT
CDR3 protein: CASSLARMDTEAFF

clone size: many
J gene: TRBJ2-6
V gene: TRBV5-1
D gene: TRBD1
CDR3 DNA: TGCGCCAGCAGCTCCCCCGGGACAGATCTCTCTGGGGCCAACGTCCTGAATTTC
CDR3 protein: CASSSPGTDLSGANVLNF

clone size: many
J gene: TRBJ1-1
V gene: TRBV10-1
D gene: NA
CDR3 DNA: TGCGCCAGCAGTGAGGCGAGGGGAAAAAAGGGGTTTTATACTGAAGCTTTCTTT
CDR3 protein: CASSEARGKKGFYTEAFF

clone size: medium-sized
J gene: TRBJ2-3
V gene: TRBV11-2
D gene: NA
CDR3 DNA: TGTGCCAGCAGCCCGGGACACCGCACAGATACGCAGTATTTT
CDR3 protein: CASSPGHRTDTQYF

clone size: medium-sized
J gene: TRBJ1-3
V gene: TRBV4-2
D gene: TRBD1
CDR3 DNA: TGTGCCAGCACCAAGAATCGGGGACAGGGAGTATACTCCTCTGGAAACACCATATATTTT
CDR3 protein: CASTKNRGQGVYSSGNTIYF

clone size: medium-sized
J gene: TRBJ2-7
V gene: TRBV28
D gene: NA
CDR3 DNA: TGTGCCACCTCCGGAGGTTCCTCCGAGCAGTACTTC
CDR3 protein: CATSGGSSEQYF

clone size: many
J gene: TRBJ1-1
V gene: TRBV19
D gene: NA
CDR3 DNA: TGTGCCAGTATCCGCAGGGTGGGCACTGAAGCTTTCTTT
CDR3 protein: CASIRRVGTEAFF

clone size: NA
J gene: TRBJ2-1
V gene: TRBV11-2
D gene: NA
CDR3 DNA: TGTGCCAGCAGCCTCCCGCCATTGGCAGTCGATGAGCAGTTCTTC
CDR3 protein: CASSLPPLAVDEQFF

clone size: many
J gene: TRBJ1-5
V gene: TRBV20-1
D gene: NA
CDR3 DNA: TGCAGTGCGCACAGGGAAGGGGATCAGCCCCAGCATTTT
CDR3 protein: CSAHREGDQPQHF